The clone carrying this T cell receptor beta chain was counted between two and nine times. The sample originates from a study of cytomegalovirus exposure and HLA in healthy donors. The primer mix had 60 Vbeta and 13 Jbeta primers. Here immunoSEQ multiplex PCR was the method, and the copy in TCRdb shows in-frame clones only, minus some. The repertoire holds about 81,000 clones, with 70% to 80% as singletons. The clonotype comes from a man aged 45 to 65 in good health and CMV-seropositive. The sequenced sample consisted of PBMCs.

The CDR3 DNA follows: TGTGCCAGCAATCCAGACCAAGAGACCCAGTACTTC. Amino acids: CASNPDQETQYF. This chain uses TRBV2 with TRBJ2-5; no clear D gene. CDR3 size: 12 residues. V shed 7 bases and J shed 0 bases, with 6 bases lying between them. Per germline, CDR1 SNHLY and CDR2 FYNNEI.